The 17 T cell receptor beta chains listed next were all sequenced from one sample in a study of blood T cell repertoires in COVID-19. Some clones are missing from TCRdb's copy, which holds only in-frame ones; the method was immunoSEQ multiplex PCR. The sample yields about 280,000 clones, more than 75% seen once. The sequencing input was PBMCs or T cells enriched from blood (not recorded which). These receptors were collected from a woman between 55 and 75 years old in a cohort exposed to, infected with or recovered from COVID-19 (not recorded which).

The V gene is TRBV9, the J gene TRBJ2-1; 11 nucleotides match TRBD2. Germline values: CDR1 SGDLS, CDR2 YYNGEE. This CDR3 region has 17 residues. After removal of 4 bases from V and 8 bases from J, the junction contained 14 bases not matched to a gene. The CDR3 bases are TGTGCCAGCAGCTATAATAGCGGGAGGGTACTACGCGATGAGCAGTTCTTC. Its translation: CASSYNSGRVLRDEQFF.

This chain connects TRBV30 to TRBJ2-2; D not certain. Trimming shortened V by 0 bases and J by 1 base, and 6 bases separated the two germline ends. Germline CDR1 is GTSNPN and CDR2 is SVGIG (reference sequence). The CDR3 spans 14 residues. DNA of the CDR3: TGTGCCTGGAGTGTATCGGGGAACACCGGGGAGCTGTTTTTT. Its translation is CAWSVSGNTGELFF. The variable domain in full, completed from reference TRBV30 and TRBJ2-2, reads SQTIHQWPATLVQPVGSPLSLECTVEGTSNPNLYWYRQAAGRGLQLLFYSVGIGQISSEVPQNLSASRPQDRQFILSSKKLLLSDSGFYLCAWSVSGNTGELFFGEGSRLTVL.

The chain employs TRBV5-6 and TRBJ1-5; D is unresolved. The germline V gene encodes CDR1 SGHDT and CDR2 YYEEEE. Trimming shortened V by 2 bases and J by 3 bases, and 9 bases separated the two germline ends. The CDR3 is made up of 14 amino acids. The CDR3 sequence is CASSFRGYNQPQHF. CDR3 in DNA: TGTGCCAGCAGCTTCCGGGGTTACAATCAGCCCCAGCATTTT.

The chain has TRBV14 and TRBJ2-5, with TRBD2 matching 15 bases. Germline CDR1 reads SGHDN; CDR2 reads FVKESK. The CDR3 totals 19 residues. After removal of 0 bases from V and 4 bases from J, the junction contained 9 bases not matched to a gene. CDR3 sequence (DNA): TGTGCCAGCAGCCAAGAGGGTGGACTAGCGGGAGGGACGGCAGAGACCCAGTACTTC. It yields the protein CASSQEGGLAGGTAETQYF.

On this clone: The identical CDR3 is also encoded by other nucleotide sequences in the sample. Here the CDR3 reads CASSQVGGNTEAFF. CDR3 bases: TGTGCCAGCAGCCAAGTCGGAGGGAACACTGAAGCTTTCTTT. The chain combines TRBV3-1 (or the pseudogene TRBV3-2) with TRBJ1-1; the D is unclear. There are 14 residues in the CDR3. The ends were cut back, 1 base at V and 1 base at J, with 7 bases in the middle. Germline assignment: CDR1 LGHDT and CDR2 YNNKEL (reference sequence).

The chain joins TRBV28 to TRBJ2-7, with 8 positions matching TRBD1. This CDR3 comprises 13 residues. V lost 2 bases, J lost 7 bases, and 4 bases stayed unmatched. From germline, CDR1 is MDHEN and CDR2 SYDVKM. The CDR3 DNA sequence: TGTGCCAGCAGTTTAGTGCGACAGGGGGAGCAGTACTTC. Translating gives CASSLVRQGEQYF. The full variable domain, rest sourced from reference TRBV28 and TRBJ2-7, is DVKVTQSSRYLVKRTGEKVFLECVQDMDHENMFWYRQDPGLGLRLIYFSYDVKMKEKGDIPEGYSVSREKKERFSLILESASTNQTSMYLCASSLVRQGEQYFGPGTRLTVT.

The chain has TRBV7-2 and TRBJ1-2, with D possibly TRBD1 on 6 matching bases. The CDR3 is made up of 15 amino acids. Trimming cost V 4 bases and J 6 bases, with 18 bases left between them. The germline gives CDR1 SGHTA, CDR2 FQGNSA. CDR3 coding DNA: TGTGCCAGCAGCTCGGGACAACCTAGGCGTGATGGCTACACCTTC. This codes for CASSSGQPRRDGYTF.

This chain connects TRBV5-4 to TRBJ1-3, with 8 bases identical to TRBD1. Per germline, CDR1 SGHNT and CDR2 YYREEE (reference sequence). V gave up 1 base and J gave up 4 bases; unmatched junction bases: 7. This CDR3 spans 16 amino acids. The CDR3 protein is CASSLFGTGAGNTIYF. CDR3 nucleotides: TGTGCCAGCAGCTTGTTTGGGACAGGCGCCGGAAACACCATATATTTT.

The chain links TRBV30 to TRBJ1-3; D is ambiguous. Trimming took 0 bases from V and 0 from J, leaving 12 bases between them. Germline V lookup: CDR1 GTSNPN, CDR2 SVGIG (reference sequence). The CDR3 runs to 16 residues. The CDR3 coding sequence is TGTGCCTGGAGTGTACTTCGTGGTCGCTCTGGAAACACCATATATTTT. Protein sequence: CAWSVLRGRSGNTIYF.

The chain carries TRBV5-8 and TRBJ2-4, with D possibly being TRBD2 (6 bases). V was shortened by 4 bases and J by 8 bases, with 16 bases between the two germline ends. The CDR3 is 14 residues long. Germline V CDR1 and CDR2: SGHTS, YDEGEE. CDR3: CASSPPRGIYIQYF. CDR3 DNA: TGTGCCAGCAGCCCGCCCCGCGGGATATACATTCAGTACTTC.

J is TRBJ2-1 and V is TRBV28; 13 bases agree with TRBD2. The ends lost 5 bases at V and 6 bases at J; junction bases unmatched: 19. Germline CDR1 is MDHEN and CDR2 is SYDVKM. The CDR3 totals 20 residues. The CDR3 loop is CASSPIRGTSGKLGINEQFF. CDR3 DNA: TGTGCCAGCAGTCCGATTCGAGGGACTAGCGGGAAGCTGGGTATCAATGAGCAGTTCTTC.

The rearrangement uses TRBV10-1 and TRBJ2-1; the match to TRBD2 covers 12 bases. The germline V gene encodes CDR1 WNHNN and CDR2 SYGVQD (reference sequence). The CDR3 contains 15 residues. V dropped 6 bases and J dropped 12; count of bases not matched to a gene: 12. The CDR3, as DNA: TGCGCCAGCAGCTACCTGGCTAGCGGGAGGGGGGCGCAGTTCTTC. It codes for CASSYLASGRGAQFF.

The CDR3 loop is CSASGGEYTEAFF. The CDR3 DNA sequence: TGCAGTGCTAGTGGGGGGGAATATACTGAAGCTTTCTTT. V gene TRBV20-1 combines with J gene TRBJ1-1; D might be TRBD1 (5 bases). Germline V lookup: CDR1 DFQATT, CDR2 SNEGSKA (reference sequence). The CDR3 spans 13 residues. The V end lost 3 bases, the J end lost 5 bases, and 13 bases lay between the germline ends.

This chain connects TRBV13 to TRBJ2-7, with TRBD1 as a possible D gene (6 bases). Germline V gives CDR1 PRHDT, CDR2 FYEKMQ (reference sequence). V lost 4 bases, J lost 0 bases, and 16 bases lay in between. The CDR3 covers 16 residues. Here the CDR3 reads CASSSPRTGSSYEQYF. DNA of the CDR3: TGTGCCAGCAGCTCCCCCCGAACAGGGTCCTCCTACGAGCAGTACTTC.

V and J are TRBV11-2 and TRBJ2-7; TRBD2 matches at 8 bases. The germline V gene encodes CDR1 SGHAT and CDR2 FQNNGV. The CDR3 runs to 13 residues. Trimming at V came to 3 bases and at J to 9 bases, leaving 7 bases not matched to a gene. The CDR3 is CASSFASLAGQYF. Here the CDR3 DNA reads TGTGCCAGCAGCTTTGCCTCCCTAGCGGGGCAGTACTTC.

The chain carries TRBV6-2 or TRBV6-3 and TRBJ1-1; the match to TRBD1 covers 7 bases. This CDR3 is 15 amino acids long. With 5 bases clipped from V and 1 base from J, the junction kept 7 bases outside the gene matches. Germline CDR1 and CDR2: MNHEY and SVGEGT. CDR3 DNA: TGTGCCAGCAGTCGCCCTCGACAGGGGAACACTGAAGCTTTCTTT. Amino acids: CASSRPRQGNTEAFF.

The chain recombines TRBV10-1 with TRBJ2-7; 12 bases agree with TRBD2. Looked up from germline, CDR1 is WNHNN and CDR2 is SYGVQD (reference sequence). Trimming at V came to 3 bases and at J to 6 bases, leaving 6 bases not matched to a gene. The CDR3 runs to 15 residues. CDR3 nucleotides: TGCGCCAGCAGTGACCTAGCGGGAGGGCCCTCCGAGCAGTACTTC. This codes for CASSDLAGGPSEQYF.